This T cell receptor (beta chain) is drawn from a study of blood T cells in healthy people across ages. A minimum of 5 micrograms of total RNA was extracted per sample. A sample-barcoded 5' primer and a J-beta primer mix were used in a second PCR of about 7 to 11 cycles. Every cDNA molecule carried a tag from a template-switch adaptor bearing 12 random nucleotides. MiXCR, applied by TCRdb to the 5' RACE reads, yields one record per CDR3 protein. The sample has about 2 million distinct CDR3 sequences, less than 50% seen once. Study results and caveats: Unsorted PBMC material precluded a definitive naive versus antigen-experienced comparison.

Concerning this clonotype: The antigen is undetermined.

CDR1 and CDR2 (germline): SGHTA, FQGTGA. V lost 8 bases to trimming and J lost 1 base, with 10 bases between them. The CDR3 has 13 amino acids. The clonotype originates from a woman in her 40s in good health. The sequencing input was blood. This sequence joins TRBV7-3 and TRBJ2-3; TRBD2 might be the D (6 bases). The CDR3 sequence is CASGEDGTDTQYF. The CDR3 nucleotides read TGTGCCAGCGGGGAGGATGGCACAGATACGCAGTATTTT.